This is a list of T cell receptor beta chains from one sample in a study of OX40 agonist ivuxolimab in advanced cancers. Produced via immunoSEQ multiplex PCR; TCRdb's table is partial and in-frame only. The sample contains 52,000 or so clones, nearly 95% of which appear only once. The source material was CD4+ or CD8+ T cells sorted from blood, sampled in a trial of the OX40 agonist ivuxolimab. These receptors originate from an adult with an advanced solid tumor such as melanoma, head and neck, liver or kidney cancer. Both conserved end residues are part of each CDR3.

J | V | CDR3
TRBJ1-1 | TRBV7-2 | CASSSWTGGPEAFF
TRBJ2-7 | TRBV6-5 | CASSYSIGATSYEQYF
TRBJ1-1 | TRBV9 | CASSVASGETEAFF
TRBJ2-4 | TRBV21-1 | CASSLGQGTSKNIQYF
TRBJ1-2 | TRBV28 | CASRGTANYGYTF
TRBJ2-2 | TRBV27 | CASSLGRTGEYSGELFF
TRBJ1-2 | TRBV27 | CASSPDRRGPNYGYTF
TRBJ2-3 | TRBV9 | CASSISGTSGGGTDTQYF
TRBJ2-7 | TRBV7-9 | CASSFTTSGKEQYF
TRBJ1-1 | TRBV19 | CASSLDRDMNTEAFF
TRBJ2-7 | TRBV11-2 | CASSLSEQYF
TRBJ2-7 | TRBV6-1 | CASSFRTDHSYEQYF
TRBJ2-1 | TRBV9 | CASSSGVLAGEQFF
TRBJ2-3 | TRBV9 | CASSVDVVTDTQYF
TRBJ1-1 | TRBV6-5 | CASRPGQLLTEAFF
TRBJ1-5 | TRBV19 | CASSIQGYSNQPQHF
TRBJ2-7 | TRBV4-1 | CASSLRAGFYEQYF
TRBJ1-2 | TRBV13 | CASSPGTANYGYTF
TRBJ2-5 | TRBV2 | CASSDPQGPETQYF
TRBJ2-7 | TRBV28 | CASSFGDSYEQYF
TRBJ1-1 | TRBV6-5 | CASSYETGNTEAFF
TRBJ2-1 | TRBV7-3 | CASSILAGSYNEQFF
TRBJ1-4 | TRBV27 | CASSWHRGEKLFF
TRBJ1-5 | TRBV13 | CASSAGRGEQPQHF
TRBJ2-5 | TRBV27 | CASSYPGETQYF
TRBJ2-3 | TRBV5-6 | CASSPGVAASTDTQYF
TRBJ2-2 | TRBV6-6 | CASSYGELGELFF
TRBJ1-1 | TRBV6-5 | CASHTNTEAFF
TRBJ2-5 | TRBV7-6 | CASSPGLAGEGETQYF
TRBJ2-1 | TRBV11-1 | CASSRDSSYNEQFF
TRBJ2-7 | TRBV5-4 | CASSYGHGNYEQYF
TRBJ2-1 | TRBV9 | CASSVSGVGNEQFF
TRBJ1-3 | TRBV28 | CASTGQGIFGNTIYF
TRBJ2-5 | TRBV5-1 | CASSHVGQGGFQETQYF
TRBJ2-1 | TRBV18 | CASSPTGAYNEQFF
TRBJ2-3 | TRBV28 | CASSLTAGGPYPDTQYF
TRBJ2-7 | TRBV5-1 | CASSYTGTPAYEQYF
TRBJ1-1 | TRBV4-3 | CASSQDKTELEAFF
TRBJ2-2 | TRBV7-8 | CASSKGLAGTGELFF
TRBJ2-3 | TRBV27 | CASSLMRGYTQYF
TRBJ2-1 | TRBV9 | CASSVVGLPLRSYNEQFF
TRBJ2-7 | TRBV19 | CASSAGLSYEQYF
TRBJ2-1 | TRBV29-1 | CSVPGTSELYNEQFF
TRBJ2-3 | TRBV9 | CASSVAGLAGAPDTQYF
TRBJ2-3 | TRBV10-1 | CASSEGTSGRSDTQYF
TRBJ2-1 | TRBV14 | CASSLFDSGNEQFF
TRBJ1-5 | TRBV7-6 | CASSSEPWSGDSYQPQHF
TRBJ2-1 | TRBV10-3 | CAISNLQGTSGRYEQFF
TRBJ1-5 | TRBV19 | CASSPGVGRGNQPQHF
TRBJ2-7 | TRBV28 | CASSFVGDGEQYF
TRBJ2-1 | TRBV4-1 | CASSQAENYNEQFF
TRBJ2-5 | TRBV2 | CASRPDPPTGDQETQYF
TRBJ2-7 | TRBV5-4 | CASSFGLAGSREQYF
TRBJ1-1 | TRBV4-3 | CASSQDPGRGDTEAFF
TRBJ1-1 | TRBV11-2 | CASSGDHLEAFF
TRBJ2-3 | TRBV5-1 | CASSLGPSDTQYF
TRBJ1-2 | TRBV13 | CASSLRTTNYGYTF
TRBJ2-3 | TRBV5-8 | CASSHPDRMGTDTQYF